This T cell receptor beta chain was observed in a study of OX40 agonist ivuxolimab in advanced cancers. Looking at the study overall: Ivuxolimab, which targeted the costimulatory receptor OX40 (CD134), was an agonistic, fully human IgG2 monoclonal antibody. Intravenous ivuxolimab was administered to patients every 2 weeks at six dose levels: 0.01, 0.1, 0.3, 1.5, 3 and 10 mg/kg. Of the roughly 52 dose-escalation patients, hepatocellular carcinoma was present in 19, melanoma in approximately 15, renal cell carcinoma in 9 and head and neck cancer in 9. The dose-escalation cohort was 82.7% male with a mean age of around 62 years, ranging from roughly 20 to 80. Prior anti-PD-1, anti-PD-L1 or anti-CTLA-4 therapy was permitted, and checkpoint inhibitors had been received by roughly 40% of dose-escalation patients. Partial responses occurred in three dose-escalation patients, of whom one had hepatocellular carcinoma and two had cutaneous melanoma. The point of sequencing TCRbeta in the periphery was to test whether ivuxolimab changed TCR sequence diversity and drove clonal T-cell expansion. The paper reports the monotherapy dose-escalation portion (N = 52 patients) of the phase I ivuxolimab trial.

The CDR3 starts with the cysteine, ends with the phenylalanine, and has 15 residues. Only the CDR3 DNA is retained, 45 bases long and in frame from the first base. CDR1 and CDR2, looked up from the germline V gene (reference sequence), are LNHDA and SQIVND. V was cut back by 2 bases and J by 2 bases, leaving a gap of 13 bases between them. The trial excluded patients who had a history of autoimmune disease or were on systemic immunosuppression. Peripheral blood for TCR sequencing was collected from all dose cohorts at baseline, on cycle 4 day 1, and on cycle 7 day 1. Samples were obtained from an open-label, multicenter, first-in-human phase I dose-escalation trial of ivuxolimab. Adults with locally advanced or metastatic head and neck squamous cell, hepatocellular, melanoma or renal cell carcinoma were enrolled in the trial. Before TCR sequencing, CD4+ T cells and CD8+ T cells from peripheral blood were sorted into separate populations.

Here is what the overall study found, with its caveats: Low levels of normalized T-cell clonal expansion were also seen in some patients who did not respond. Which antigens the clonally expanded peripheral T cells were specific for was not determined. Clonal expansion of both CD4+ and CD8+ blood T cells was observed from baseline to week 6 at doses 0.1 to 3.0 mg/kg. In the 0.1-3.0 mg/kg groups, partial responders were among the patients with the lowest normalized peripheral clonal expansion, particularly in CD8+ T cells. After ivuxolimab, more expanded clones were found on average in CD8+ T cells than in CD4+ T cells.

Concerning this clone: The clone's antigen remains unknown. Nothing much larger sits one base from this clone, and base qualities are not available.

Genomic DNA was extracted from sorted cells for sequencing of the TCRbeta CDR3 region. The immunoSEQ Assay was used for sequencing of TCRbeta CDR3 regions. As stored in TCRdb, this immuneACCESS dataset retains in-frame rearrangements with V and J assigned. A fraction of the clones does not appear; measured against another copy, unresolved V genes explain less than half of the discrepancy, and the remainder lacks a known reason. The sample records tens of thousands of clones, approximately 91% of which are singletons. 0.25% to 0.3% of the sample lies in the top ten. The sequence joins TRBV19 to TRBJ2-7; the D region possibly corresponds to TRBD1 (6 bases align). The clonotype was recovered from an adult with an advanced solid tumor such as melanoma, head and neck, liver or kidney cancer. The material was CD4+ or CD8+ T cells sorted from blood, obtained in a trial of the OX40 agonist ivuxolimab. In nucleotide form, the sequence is TGTGCCAGTAGTATATTTCCTACAGGGACCTACGAGCAGTACTTC. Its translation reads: CASSIFPTGTYEQYF.